This T cell receptor beta chain emerged from a study of shared clonotypes between healthy human individuals. Study context: Each donor contributed plates that comprised three CD4 naive, three CD4 memory, two CD8 naive and one CD8 memory. Overall study findings and caveats: Among several donors, approximately 5.4% of naive CD4 clonotypes were found in common. All-four-donor shared clonotypes had higher generation probabilities than non-shared clonotypes did.

Germline V gene sequence: CDR1 DFQATT, CDR2 SNEGSKA (reference sequence). V gave up 4 bases and J gave up 3 bases; unmatched junction bases: 0. The CDR3 spans 11 residues. To note about this clone: What it binds is unknown.

Repertoires were generated with immunoSEQ multiplex PCR, while TCRdb's copy carries only in-frame clones and drops some. Of more than 500,000 clones listed, approximately 95% are singletons. Naive CD8 cells, CD45RO-negative and positively selected for CCR7, excluded terminally differentiated effector memory CD45RA+ cells. Within Nashville, Tennessee resided all donors, each a Caucasian adult. The chain links TRBV20-1 to TRBJ2-7; 7 bases are a match to TRBD2. This sequence was found in a woman aged 30 to 39 in good health. The sequenced sample consisted of naive CD8+ T cells sorted from blood. The CDR3 DNA is TGCAGTGCTACTAGCGGCTACGAGCAGTACTTC. Translating it yields CSATSGYEQYF.